Below are 10 T cell receptor beta chains sequenced from a single sample in a study of Graves' ophthalmopathy and Graves' hyperthyroidism. Amplification targeted the TCR beta CDR3 regions, with RNA transcripts as the source material. HTBI-primed RT-PCR formed the first round, and a multiplex PCR formed the second. TCRdb independently ran MiXCR on the multiplex PCR reads; one entry per CDR3 protein. The data contain about 220,000 distinct CDR3 sequences, 20% to 25% of them singletons. Sequenced input: peripheral blood. The receptors originated from a woman aged 50 to 60 with Graves' ophthalmopathy.

This clonotype was seen ten or more times. The chain has TRBV20-1 and TRBJ2-2; TRBD2 agrees at 9 bases. The CDR3 totals 16 residues. Germline V gene data show CDR1 as DFQATT and CDR2 as SNEGSKA (reference sequence). V trimming: 4 bases; J trimming: 4 bases; junction bases outside the gene matches: 10. The CDR3 region is CSATRAGGVSTGELFF. Here the CDR3 DNA reads TGCAGTGCTACTAGAGCGGGAGGCGTTAGCACCGGGGAGCTGTTTTTT.

This chain connects TRBV10-2 to TRBJ1-1, with D possibly being TRBD1 (6 bases). CDR3 length: 14 residues. Deletions cut 4 bases from V and 5 bases from J, with 14 bases between. Germline V CDR1 and CDR2: WSHSY, SAAADI. The CDR3 here is CASSGSGAGTEAFF. CDR3 DNA: TGCGCCAGCAGTGGGTCAGGGGCTGGAACTGAAGCTTTCTTT.

This clonotype was counted between two and nine times. V gene TRBV6-5 combines with J gene TRBJ2-7; 8 bases agree with TRBD2. This CDR3 is 16 amino acids long. V lost 3 bases to trimming and J lost 4 bases; unmatched junction nucleotides: 11. Germline assignment: CDR1 MNHEY and CDR2 SVGAGI. In DNA form, the CDR3 reads TGTGCCAGCAGTTATTCGCCCGCCAGCGGGAGATACGAGCAGTACTTC. This encodes CASSYSPASGRYEQYF.

This clonotype was picked up many times. The chain employs TRBV28 and TRBJ2-7; 9 bases line up with TRBD2. The germline gives CDR1 MDHEN, CDR2 SYDVKM. J gave up 2 bases and V 3 bases, and 2 bases lay outside the gene matches. The CDR3 has 14 residues. Written as DNA, the CDR3 is TGTGCCAGCAGTTTGGCGGGAGGGGCCTACGAGCAGTACTTC. It specifies CASSLAGGAYEQYF. The whole variable domain, filled in from reference TRBV28 and TRBJ2-7, reads DVKVTQSSRYLVKRTGEKVFLECVQDMDHENMFWYRQDPGLGLRLIYFSYDVKMKEKGDIPEGYSVSREKKERFSLILESASTNQTSMYLCASSLAGGAYEQYFGPGTRLTVT.

Notes on this clonotype: A much larger clone is a single base away; this may be a read error. The rearrangement links TRBV19 to TRBJ1-3; D perhaps matches TRBD1 (6 bases). Per the germline V gene, CDR1 is LNHDA and CDR2 is SQIVND (reference sequence). The length of the CDR3 is 14 residues. The CDR3 coding sequence is TGTGCCAGTGGTATGGGGGGCCAAGGAAACACCATATATTTT. It yields the protein CASGMGGQGNTIYF.

Ten or more counts support this clonotype. The chain joins TRBV28 to TRBJ1-2, with TRBD1 matching over 9 bases. The CDR3 length is 19 residues. The V gene's germline CDR1 is MDHEN and CDR2 SYDVKM. V lost 10 bases to trimming and J lost 2 bases; unmatched junction nucleotides: 23. The DNA for the CDR3 is TGTGCCAACCCCCTCCCACCGAAAAAGGACAGGGGCCGGAACTATGGCTACACCTTC. This encodes CANPLPPKKDRGRNYGYTF.

This chain links TRBV11-2 with TRBJ2-7, with TRBD2 matching over 14 bases. The CDR3 loop spans 15 amino acids. Germline CDR1 is SGHAT and CDR2 is FQNNGV. J gave up 9 bases and V 4 bases, and 8 bases lay outside the gene matches. In DNA, the CDR3 is TGTGCCAGCAGCTCCCCGGGACTAGCGGGAGTAGGGCAGTACTTC. Residues: CASSSPGLAGVGQYF.

This clonotype has at least ten counts. This rearrangement joins TRBV5-1 to TRBJ2-5, with 8 bases identical to TRBD1. The CDR3 has 13 residues. V lost 5 bases to trimming and J lost 7 bases; unmatched junction nucleotides: 7. The germline CDR1 and CDR2 sequences are SGHRS and YFSETQ. The CDR3 DNA reads TGCGCCAGCAGACCTGACAGGGGCGGGACCCAGTACTTC. Protein: CASRPDRGGTQYF.

Of note for this clonotype: One base away lies a much larger clone, so this may be a sequencing read error. V usage is TRBV6-1 and J usage is TRBJ2-4; a possible D gene is TRBD2 (6 bases). The CDR3 is 15 residues long. The V and J ends lost 7 bases and 0 bases respectively, with 13 bases between them. CDR1 and CDR2 (germline): MNHNS, SASEGT. CDR3 DNA: TGTGCCAGCAAGGTCGCGGGATCAGCCAAAAACATTCAGTACTTC. Protein product: CASKVAGSAKNIQYF.

This clonotype has a count of ten or more. The V gene is TRBV12-3 or TRBV12-4, the J gene TRBJ1-3; D not certain. The V end lost 6 bases, the J end lost 0 bases, and 6 bases lay between the germline ends. CDR3 size: 13 residues. Here the CDR3 reads CASRQSSGNTIYF. In DNA, the CDR3 is TGTGCCAGCAGACAGAGCTCTGGAAACACCATATATTTT.